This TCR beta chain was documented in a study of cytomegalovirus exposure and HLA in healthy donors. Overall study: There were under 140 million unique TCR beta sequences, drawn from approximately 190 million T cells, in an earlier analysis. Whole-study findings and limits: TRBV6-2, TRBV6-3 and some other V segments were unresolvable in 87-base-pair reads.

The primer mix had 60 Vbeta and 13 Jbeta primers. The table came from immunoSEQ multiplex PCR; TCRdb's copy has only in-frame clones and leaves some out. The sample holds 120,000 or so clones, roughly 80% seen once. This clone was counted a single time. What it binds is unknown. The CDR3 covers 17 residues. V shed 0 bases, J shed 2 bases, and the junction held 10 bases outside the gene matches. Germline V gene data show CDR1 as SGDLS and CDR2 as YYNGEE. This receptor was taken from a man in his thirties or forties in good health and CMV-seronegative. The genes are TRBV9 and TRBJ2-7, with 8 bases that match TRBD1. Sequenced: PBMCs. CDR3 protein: CASSVAPLGQGPYEQYF. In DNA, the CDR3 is TGTGCCAGCAGCGTAGCCCCCCTTGGACAGGGACCCTACGAGCAGTACTTC.